This paragraph reports one T cell receptor beta chain. Its antigen remains unknown. This sample stems from a study of T cells expressing NK-cell markers. Looking at the study overall: HCMV seropositivity characterized most of the eight sequenced donors, and seronegativity one. Broader study findings: Dominance of the CD3+CD56-NKG2C+ fraction by these clonotypes also held in several donors.

TCRdb reanalyzed the 5' RACE reads and collapses them to one entry per CDR3 protein, without DNA. The sample yields about 460,000 distinct CDR3 sequences, of which the top ten take up under 1.5%. This clonotype was sampled from a woman in her 50s in good health. The specimen sequenced was blood T cells: a sorted CD56 or NKG2C T cell subset, CD4+ or CD8+ T cells, or bulk PBMC T cells (not recorded which).

The CDR3 reads CSARSLTVGTETQYF. The V gene is TRBV20-1, the J gene TRBJ2-5; with no DNA, the TCRdb D assignment of TRBD1 cannot be verified. Germline V gene lookup returns CDR1 DFQATT and CDR2 SNEGSKA (reference sequence). The CDR3 is 15 residues long.